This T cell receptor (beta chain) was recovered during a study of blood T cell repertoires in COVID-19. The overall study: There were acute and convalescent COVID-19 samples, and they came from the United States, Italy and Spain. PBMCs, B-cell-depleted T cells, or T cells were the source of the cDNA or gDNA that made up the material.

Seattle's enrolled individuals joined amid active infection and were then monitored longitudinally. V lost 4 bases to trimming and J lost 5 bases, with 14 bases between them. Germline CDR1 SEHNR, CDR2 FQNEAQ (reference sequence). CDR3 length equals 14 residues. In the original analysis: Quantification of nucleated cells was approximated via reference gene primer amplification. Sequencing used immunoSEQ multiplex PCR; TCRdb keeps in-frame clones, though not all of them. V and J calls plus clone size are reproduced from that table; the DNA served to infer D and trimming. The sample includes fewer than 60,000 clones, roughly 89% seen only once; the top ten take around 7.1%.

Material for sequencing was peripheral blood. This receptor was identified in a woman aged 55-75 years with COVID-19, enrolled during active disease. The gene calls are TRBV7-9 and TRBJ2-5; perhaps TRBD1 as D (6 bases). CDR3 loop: CASSSWDTFETQYF. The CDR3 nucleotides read TGTGCCAGCAGCTCCTGGGACACGTTTGAGACCCAGTACTTC.